Below are 22 T cell receptor beta chains sequenced from a single sample in a study of blood T cell repertoires in COVID-19. Libraries were prepared by immunoSEQ multiplex PCR; TCRdb keeps only in-frame clonotypes and omits some of them. The sample holds 300,000 to 350,000 clones, around 85% seen once. The sequenced sample consisted of PBMCs or T cells enriched from blood (not recorded which). The receptor set was obtained from a man aged 30-40 years who had recovered from COVID-19.

The genes are TRBV3-1 (or the pseudogene TRBV3-2) and TRBJ2-7; D call uncertain. Germline CDR1 LGHDT, CDR2 YNNKEL (reference sequence). The CDR3 covers 13 residues. V dropped 8 bases and J dropped 3 bases, with 14 bases sitting between them. CDR3: CASGLLGSYEQYF. CDR3 DNA: TGTGCCAGCGGGCTTTTGGGTAGCTACGAGCAGTACTTC.

The chain joins TRBV5-4 to TRBJ1-4; TRBD1 matches at 8 bases. The germline CDR1 and CDR2 sequences are SGHNT and YYREEE (reference sequence). Germline trimming cut 4 bases from V and 6 bases from J; bases unmatched to any gene: 8. CDR3 size: 15 residues. Here the CDR3 reads CASSRRQGQDEKLFF. CDR3 coding DNA: TGTGCCAGCAGCCGTAGACAGGGGCAAGATGAAAAACTGTTTTTT.

The J gene is TRBJ2-1, the V gene TRBV7-6; 7 bases are shared with TRBD2. The V gene's germline CDR1 is SGHVS and CDR2 FNYEAQ. The V and J ends lost 4 bases and 6 bases, in that order; junction bases with no gene match: 18. The CDR3 extends over 18 amino acids. The CDR3 loop is CASSWPEGLVGMGNEQFF. The CDR3 DNA is TGTGCCAGCAGCTGGCCCGAAGGACTAGTGGGTATGGGCAATGAGCAGTTCTTC.

J is TRBJ2-3 and V is TRBV6-5; no definite D call. The CDR3 is 12 amino acids. Germline CDR1 reads MNHEY; CDR2 reads SVGAGI. Trimming shortened V by 6 bases and J by 6 bases, and 10 bases separated the two germline ends. CDR3 sequence (DNA): TGTGCCAGCAGGAAGAACGAGGATACGCAGTATTTT. Translated: CASRKNEDTQYF.

The chain is built from TRBV18 and TRBJ2-5, with 11 bases fitting TRBD1. The V segment lost 1 base and the J segment 6 bases; nucleotides outside the gene matches: 10. Per germline, CDR1 KGHSH and CDR2 LQKENI. There are 17 residues in the CDR3. As DNA, the CDR3 is TGTGCCAGCTCACCACAGGAGGGACAGGGGGGCTGGAAGACCCAGTACTTC. It translates to CASSPQEGQGGWKTQYF.

V gene TRBV30 combines with J gene TRBJ2-5; D uncertain. Germline values: CDR1 GTSNPN, CDR2 SVGIG (reference sequence). The V gene lost 0 bases and the J gene lost 5 bases, with 10 bases spanning the gap. CDR3 length equals 13 residues. CDR3 nucleotide sequence: TGTGCCTGGAGTGTACGTAACGGGGAGACCCAGTACTTC. The encoded protein is CAWSVRNGETQYF.

V and J are TRBV3-1 (or the pseudogene TRBV3-2) and TRBJ2-2; unclear D gene. V gave up 3 bases and J gave up 1 base, with 6 bases separating them. The CDR3 length is 14 residues. The germline V gene has CDR1 LGHDT and CDR2 YNNKEL (reference sequence). CDR3 sequence: CASSHLGNTGELFF. The CDR3 DNA is TGTGCCAGCAGCCACCTAGGGAACACCGGGGAGCTGTTTTTT.

The rearrangement joins TRBV7-9 to TRBJ1-4; no clear D gene. Trimming took 5 bases from V and 7 from J, leaving 5 bases between them. The CDR3 is made up of 11 amino acids. Germline V lookup: CDR1 SEHNR, CDR2 FQNEAQ (reference sequence). CDR3 in DNA: TGTGCCAGCAGCCCGGGTGAAAAACTGTTTTTT. Amino acid sequence: CASSPGEKLFF.

The chain is built from TRBV5-4 and TRBJ1-1; weak D call: TRBD1 (5 bases). V was shortened by 0 bases and J by 1 base, with 10 bases between the two germline ends. The CDR3 contains 15 residues. Per the germline V gene, CDR1 is SGHNT and CDR2 is YYREEE (reference sequence). In DNA, the CDR3 is TGTGCCAGCAGCTTGGAAGGGGCCCGGAACACTGAAGCTTTCTTT. This codes for CASSLEGARNTEAFF.

This chain connects TRBV7-2 to TRBJ1-2, with 7 nucleotides matching TRBD1. Germline CDR1 is SGHTA and CDR2 is FQGNSA. The V segment lost 3 bases and the J segment 9 bases; nucleotides outside the gene matches: 7. This CDR3 has 13 amino acids. CDR3: CASSFVTGSSYTF. The DNA of the CDR3 is TGTGCCAGCAGCTTTGTGACAGGGTCAAGCTACACCTTC.

The chain carries TRBV2 and TRBJ2-1; no reliable D call. Germline values: CDR1 SNHLY, CDR2 FYNNEI. The CDR3 is made up of 14 amino acids. The V and J ends lost 8 bases and 3 bases respectively, with 14 bases between them. The CDR3 protein is CASVEQTSYNEQFF. Here the CDR3 DNA reads TGTGCCAGCGTCGAACAGACAAGCTACAATGAGCAGTTCTTC.

The chain is built from TRBV3-1 (or the pseudogene TRBV3-2) and TRBJ2-7, with 8 bases fitting TRBD2. V lost 2 bases and J lost 2; bases outside the gene matches: 5. The CDR3 loop spans 15 amino acids. CDR1 is LGHDT and CDR2 is YNNKEL in the germline V gene (reference sequence). The CDR3 DNA reads as TGTGCCAGCAGCCAAATGGGCGGGGGGACCTACGAGCAGTACTTC. Its translation is CASSQMGGGTYEQYF.

In regard to this clone: Other nucleotide sequences from this sample produce the same CDR3. The chain joins TRBV10-3 to TRBJ1-1, with 8 bases that match TRBD1. There are 14 residues in the CDR3. V was pared by 3 bases and J by 1 base, with 1 base of the junction left unmatched. Germline V gives CDR1 ENHRY, CDR2 SYGVKD. CDR3 sequence (DNA): TGTGCCATCAGTGATGACAGGGGGAACACTGAAGCTTTCTTT. Encoded protein: CAISDDRGNTEAFF.

V is TRBV11-2 and J is TRBJ1-3; D not resolved. CDR1 and CDR2 from the germline V gene are SGHAT and FQNNGV. The germline V and J ends were trimmed by 3 bases and 3 bases, with 6 bases remaining between them. CDR3 length equals 13 residues. The DNA of the CDR3 is TGTGCCAGCAGCTTTGCGTTTGGAAACACCATATATTTT. Amino acid sequence: CASSFAFGNTIYF. The entire variable domain, with the rest obtained from reference TRBV11-2 and TRBJ1-3, is as follows: EAGVAQSPRYKIIEKRQSVAFWCNPISGHATLYWYQQILGQGPKLLIQFQNNGVVDDSQLPKDRFSAERLKGVDSTLKIQPAKLEDSAVYLCASSFAFGNTIYFGEGSWLTVV.

This sequence joins TRBV3-1 (or the pseudogene TRBV3-2) and TRBJ1-1; 8 nucleotides agree with TRBD1. CDR1 and CDR2 from the germline V gene are LGHDT and YNNKEL (reference sequence). The junction had 8 bases not matched to a gene; V was cut back by 1 base and J by 10 bases. The CDR3 consists of 14 residues. CDR3 amino acids: CASSQVTGVSGAFF. For the CDR3, the DNA is TGTGCCAGCAGCCAAGTGACAGGGGTATCAGGAGCTTTCTTT.

The chain's CDR3 is CASSDYGGGYNEQFF. CDR3 in DNA: TGTGCCAGCAGCGATTACGGGGGGGGCTACAATGAGCAGTTCTTC. The chain recombines TRBV5-4 with TRBJ2-1, with 8 bases matching TRBD2. Trimming at V came to 4 bases and at J to 3 bases, leaving 6 bases not matched to a gene. This CDR3 is 15 amino acids long. Germline V lookup: CDR1 SGHNT, CDR2 YYREEE (reference sequence). The full variable domain, completed using reference TRBV5-4 and TRBJ2-1, is ETGVTQSPTHLIKTRGQQVTLRCSSQSGHNTVSWYQQALGQGPQFIFQYYREEENGRGNFPPRFSGLQFPNYSSELNVNALELDDSALYLCASSDYGGGYNEQFFGPGTRLTVL.

The chain couples TRBV3-1 (or the pseudogene TRBV3-2) to TRBJ1-5; no reliable D call. Germline lookup yields CDR1 LGHDT and CDR2 YNNKEL (reference sequence). The CDR3 is made up of 14 amino acids. V was clipped by 0 bases and J by 4 bases, with 7 bases between them. The CDR3 bases are TGTGCCAGCAGCCAAGATCCCGGTAATCAGCCCCAGCATTTT. As protein: CASSQDPGNQPQHF.

The rearrangement joins TRBV6-2 or TRBV6-3 to TRBJ2-1; 8 bases line up with TRBD2. This CDR3 region has 18 residues. J was trimmed by 0 bases and V by 2 bases; bases with no gene match: 9. Germline CDR1 MNHEY, CDR2 SVGEGT. The CDR3 nucleotides are TGTGCCAGCAGTTACGCAAGCTCCGGGACTAGCTCCTACAATGAGCAGTTCTTC. It is translated as CASSYASSGTSSYNEQFF.

The chain is built from TRBV19 and TRBJ1-2; 8 nucleotides line up with TRBD1. CDR1 and CDR2 (germline): LNHDA, SQIVND (reference sequence). After removal of 3 bases from V and 8 bases from J, the junction contained 11 bases not matched to a gene. This CDR3 spans 15 amino acids. The CDR3 region has the DNA TGTGCCAGTAGTATTGGCCGGCCAGGGGGCCACGGCTACACCTTC. Its protein product is CASSIGRPGGHGYTF.

V is TRBV3-1 (or the pseudogene TRBV3-2) and J is TRBJ1-2; D gene unclear. This CDR3 comprises 14 residues. The germline V gene encodes CDR1 LGHDT and CDR2 YNNKEL (reference sequence). V was cut by 1 base and J by 4 bases, with 10 bases left in between. CDR3 in amino acids: CASSQGSPVYGYTF. Written as DNA, the CDR3 is TGTGCCAGCAGCCAAGGTTCCCCGGTCTATGGCTACACCTTC.

This chain joins TRBV19 and TRBJ1-5; 9 bases are shared with TRBD1. The CDR3 loop spans 13 amino acids. Germline V lookup: CDR1 LNHDA, CDR2 SQIVND (reference sequence). J gave up 7 bases and V 6 bases, and 4 bases lay outside the gene matches. CDR3 DNA: TGTGCCAGTAGATCGACAGGGGGACAGCCCCAGCATTTT. It translates to CASRSTGGQPQHF.

The chain links TRBV6-5 to TRBJ1-2; 10 nucleotides align to TRBD1. Germline V CDR1 and CDR2: MNHEY, SVGAGI. Germline trimming cut 6 bases from V and 11 bases from J; bases unmatched to any gene: 15. CDR3 size: 15 residues. DNA for the CDR3: TGTGCCAGCAGCGATACCGGGACAGGGGCCCTTTCTTACACCTTC. This sequence encodes CASSDTGTGALSYTF.